Sequencing of this T cell receptor beta chain was carried out in a study of cytomegalovirus exposure and HLA in healthy donors. Whole-study results and caveats: By HLA locus, TCR association rates varied in a later analysis, with DRB1 showing the most and HLA-C the fewest.

In the PCR, 60 Vbeta and 13 Jbeta primers were used. Per the study methods: Approximately 11 million shared chains were among the roughly 80 million unique TCR beta chains that a later analysis counted. The protocol was immunoSEQ multiplex PCR, while the TCRdb copy is restricted to in-frame clones and leaves out a portion. The V and J calls and clone size were taken over from that table, and D and trimming were inferred from the DNA. Here the sample spans around 160,000 clones, roughly 83% being singletons. Points on this clone: As yet, its antigen is unknown.

The CDR3 is made up of 15 amino acids. Germline CDR1 reads SGHVS; CDR2 reads FQNEAQ. Between the trimmed V and J ends, which lost 5 bases and 2 bases, there was a span of 15 bases. Likely unrecorded immune exposures existed in these nominally healthy donors. This clonotype was sampled from a young woman in good health and CMV-seronegative. The sample consisted of PBMCs. This rearrangement joins TRBV7-8 to TRBJ1-1; D call uncertain. The CDR3 sequence: CASSPRRVTNTEAFF. The CDR3 coding sequence is TGTGCCAGCAGCCCCCGGAGGGTTACTAACACTGAAGCTTTCTTT. Together with reference TRBV7-8 and TRBJ1-1, the CDR3 gives the full variable domain: GAGVSQSPRYKVAKRGQDVALRCDPISGHVSLFWYQQALGQGPEFLTYFQNEAQLDKSGLPSDRFFAERPEGSVSTLKIQRTQQEDSAVYLCASSPRRVTNTEAFFGQGTRLTVV.